The clone carrying this T cell receptor (beta chain) was counted a few times. The antigen is undetermined. Trimming shortened V by 2 bases and J by 0 bases, and 9 bases separated the two germline ends. This CDR3 spans 14 amino acids. Looked up from germline, CDR1 is SQVTM and CDR2 is ANQGSEA. This entry belongs to a study of breast tumors, draining lymph nodes, adjacent tissues. Findings of the study overall: Tumor TCR diversity was below lymph nodes but above nontumor tissue. Tumor T cell lymph node origin was a supported hypothesis, not proven. Luminal-like breast cancer showed significantly higher tumor–nontumor repertoire similarity than basal-like. Findings are consistent with lymph node origin and intratumoral expansion of most tumor T cells.

From the multiplex PCR reads, TCRdb called clonotypes with MiXCR, one entry per CDR3 protein. The data hold 21,000 or so distinct CDR3 sequences, with around 41% observed a single time. The clonotype comes from a female donor with breast cancer. Some clones in this sample may be carry-over from other donors' samples. V and J are TRBV29-1 and TRBJ2-3; tentatively, D is TRBD1 (5 bases). Source material: breast tumor tissue. The CDR3 reads CSVEQGSSTDTQYF. CDR3 sequence (DNA): TGCAGCGTTGAACAGGGTTCAAGCACAGATACGCAGTATTTT.